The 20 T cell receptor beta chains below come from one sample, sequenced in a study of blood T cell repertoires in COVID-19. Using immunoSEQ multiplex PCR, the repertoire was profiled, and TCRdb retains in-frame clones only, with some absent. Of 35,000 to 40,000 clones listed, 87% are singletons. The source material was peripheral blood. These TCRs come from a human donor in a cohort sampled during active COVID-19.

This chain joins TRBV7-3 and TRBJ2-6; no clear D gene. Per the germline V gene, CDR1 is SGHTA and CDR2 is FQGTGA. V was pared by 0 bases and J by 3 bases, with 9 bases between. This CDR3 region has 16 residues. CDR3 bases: TGTGCCAGCAGCTTAACCGTGGCAGATGGGGCCAACGTCCTGACTTTC. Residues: CASSLTVADGANVLTF.

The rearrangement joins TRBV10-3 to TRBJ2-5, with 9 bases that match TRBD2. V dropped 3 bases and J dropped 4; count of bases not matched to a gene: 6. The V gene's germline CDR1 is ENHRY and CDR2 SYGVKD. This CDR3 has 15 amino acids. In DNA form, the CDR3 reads TGTGCCATCAGTGAAACTAGTAGCGGGAGAGAGACCCAGTACTTC. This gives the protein CAISETSSGRETQYF.

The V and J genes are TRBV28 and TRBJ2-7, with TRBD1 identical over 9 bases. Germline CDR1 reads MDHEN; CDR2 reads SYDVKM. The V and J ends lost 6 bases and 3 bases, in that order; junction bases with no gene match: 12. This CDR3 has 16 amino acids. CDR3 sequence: CASRQATGTGFYEQYF. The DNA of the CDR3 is TGTGCCAGCAGACAAGCGACCGGGACAGGGTTCTACGAGCAGTACTTC.

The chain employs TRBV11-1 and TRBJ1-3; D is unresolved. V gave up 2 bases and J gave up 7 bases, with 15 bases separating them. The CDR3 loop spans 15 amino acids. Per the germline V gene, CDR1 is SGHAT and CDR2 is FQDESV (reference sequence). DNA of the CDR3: TGTGCCAGCAGCTTATATTCCGTCGGCGGGAACACCATATATTTT. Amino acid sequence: CASSLYSVGGNTIYF.

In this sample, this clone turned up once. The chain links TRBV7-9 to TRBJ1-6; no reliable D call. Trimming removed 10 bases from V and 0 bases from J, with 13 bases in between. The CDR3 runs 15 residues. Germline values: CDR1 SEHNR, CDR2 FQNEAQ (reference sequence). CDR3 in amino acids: CAILRDDSYNSPLHF. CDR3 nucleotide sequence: TGTGCCATTCTACGGGATGACTCCTATAATTCACCCCTCCACTTT.

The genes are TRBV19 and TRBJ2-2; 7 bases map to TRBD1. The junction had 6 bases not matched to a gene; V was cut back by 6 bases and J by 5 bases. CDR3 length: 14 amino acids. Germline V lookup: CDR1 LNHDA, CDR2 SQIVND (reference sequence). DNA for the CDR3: TGTGCCAGTAGCTCAAGACAGGGAACCGGGGAGCTGTTTTTT. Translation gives CASSSRQGTGELFF.

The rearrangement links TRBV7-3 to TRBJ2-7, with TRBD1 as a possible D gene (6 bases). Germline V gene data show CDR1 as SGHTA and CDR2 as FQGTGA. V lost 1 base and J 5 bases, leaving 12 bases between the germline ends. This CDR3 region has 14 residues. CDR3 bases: TGTGCCAGCAGCTTAATGGGGGCCGTCGACGAGCAGTACTTC. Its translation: CASSLMGAVDEQYF.

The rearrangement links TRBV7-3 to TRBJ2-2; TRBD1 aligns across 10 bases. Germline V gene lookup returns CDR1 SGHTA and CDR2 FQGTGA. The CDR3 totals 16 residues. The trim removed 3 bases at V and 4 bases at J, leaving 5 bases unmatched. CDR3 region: CASSFWTGGGTGELFF. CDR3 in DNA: TGTGCCAGCAGCTTCTGGACAGGGGGAGGCACCGGGGAGCTGTTTTTT. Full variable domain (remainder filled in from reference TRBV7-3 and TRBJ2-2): GAGVSQTPSNKVTEKGKYVELRCDPISGHTALYWYRQSLGQGPEFLIYFQGTGAADDSGLPNDRFFAVRPEGSVSTLKIQRTERGDSAVYLCASSFWTGGGTGELFFGEGSRLTVL.

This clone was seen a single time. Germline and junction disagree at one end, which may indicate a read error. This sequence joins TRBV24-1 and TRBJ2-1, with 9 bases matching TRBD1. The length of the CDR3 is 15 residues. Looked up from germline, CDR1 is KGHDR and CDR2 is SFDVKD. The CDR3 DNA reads TGTGCCACCAGTGATTTGGGGACAGGGTACATTGAGCAGTTCTTC. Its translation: CATSDLGTGYIEQFF.

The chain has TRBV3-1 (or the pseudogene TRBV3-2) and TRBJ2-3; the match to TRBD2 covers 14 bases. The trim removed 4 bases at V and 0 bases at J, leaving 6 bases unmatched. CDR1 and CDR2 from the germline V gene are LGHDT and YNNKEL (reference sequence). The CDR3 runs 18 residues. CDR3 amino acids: CASSPRTSGGTSTDTQYF. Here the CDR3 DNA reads TGTGCCAGCAGCCCCCGGACTAGCGGGGGGACGAGCACAGATACGCAGTATTTT.

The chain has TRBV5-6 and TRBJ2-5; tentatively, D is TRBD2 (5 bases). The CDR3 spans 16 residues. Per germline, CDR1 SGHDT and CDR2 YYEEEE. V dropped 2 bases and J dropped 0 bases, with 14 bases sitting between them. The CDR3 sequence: CASSFRRGDNQETQYF. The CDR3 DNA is TGTGCCAGCAGCTTTAGACGGGGTGATAACCAAGAGACCCAGTACTTC. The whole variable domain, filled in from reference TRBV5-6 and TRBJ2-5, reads DAGVTQSPTHLIKTRGQQVTLRCSPKSGHDTVSWYQQALGQGPQFIFQYYEEEERQRGNFPDRFSGHQFPNYSSELNVNALLLGDSALYLCASSFRRGDNQETQYFGPGTRLLVL.

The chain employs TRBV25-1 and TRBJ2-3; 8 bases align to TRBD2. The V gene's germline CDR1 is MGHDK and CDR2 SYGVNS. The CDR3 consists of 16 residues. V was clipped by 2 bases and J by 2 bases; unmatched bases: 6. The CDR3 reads CASSEGGLGYTDTQYF. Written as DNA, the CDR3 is TGTGCCAGCAGTGAAGGGGGACTAGGGTACACAGATACGCAGTATTTT. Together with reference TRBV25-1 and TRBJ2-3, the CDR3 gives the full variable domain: EADIYQTPRYLVIGTGKKITLECSQTMGHDKMYWYQQDPGMELHLIHYSYGVNSTEKGDLSSESTVSRIRTEHFPLTLESARPSHTSQYLCASSEGGLGYTDTQYFGPGTRLTVL.

The CDR3 loop is CASSARLAGIQETQYF. The CDR3 DNA follows: TGTGCCAGCAGCGCACGACTAGCGGGGATACAAGAGACCCAGTACTTC. The V gene is TRBV9, the J gene TRBJ2-5, with 11 bases matching TRBD2. CDR1 and CDR2 (germline): SGDLS, YYNGEE. The CDR3 is made up of 16 amino acids. V lost 3 bases and J lost 2; bases outside the gene matches: 6.

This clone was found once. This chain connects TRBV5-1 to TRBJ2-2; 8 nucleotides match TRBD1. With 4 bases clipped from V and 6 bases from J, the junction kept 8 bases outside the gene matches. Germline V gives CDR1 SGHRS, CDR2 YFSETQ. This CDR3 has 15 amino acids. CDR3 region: CASSPRQGLAGELFF. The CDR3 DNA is TGCGCCAGCAGCCCTCGACAGGGGTTGGCCGGGGAGCTGTTTTTT. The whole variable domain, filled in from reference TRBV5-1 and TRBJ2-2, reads KAGVTQTPRYLIKTRGQQVTLSCSPISGHRSVSWYQQTPGQGLQFLFEYFSETQRNKGNFPGRFSGRQFSNSRSEMNVSTLELGDSALYLCASSPRQGLAGELFFGEGSRLTVL.

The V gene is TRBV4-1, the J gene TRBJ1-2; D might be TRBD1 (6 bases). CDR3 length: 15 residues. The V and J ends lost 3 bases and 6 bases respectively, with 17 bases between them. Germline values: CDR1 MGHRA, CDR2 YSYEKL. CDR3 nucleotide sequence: TGCGCCAGCAGCCACCGGACGGAACAGGGCCATGGCTACACCTTC. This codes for CASSHRTEQGHGYTF.

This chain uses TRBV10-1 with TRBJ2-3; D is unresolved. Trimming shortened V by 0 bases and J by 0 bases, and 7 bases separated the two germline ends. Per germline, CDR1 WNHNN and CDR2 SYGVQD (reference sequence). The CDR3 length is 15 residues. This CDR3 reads CASSESRQSTDTQYF. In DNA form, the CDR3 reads TGCGCCAGCAGTGAGTCGAGGCAGAGCACAGATACGCAGTATTTT.

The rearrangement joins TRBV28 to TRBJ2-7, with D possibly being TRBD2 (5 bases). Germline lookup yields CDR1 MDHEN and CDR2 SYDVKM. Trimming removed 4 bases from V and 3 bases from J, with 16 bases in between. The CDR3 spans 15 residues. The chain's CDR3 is CASSSRTGRFYEQYF. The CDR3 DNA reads TGTGCCAGCAGTTCCCGGACTGGACGATTCTACGAGCAGTACTTC.

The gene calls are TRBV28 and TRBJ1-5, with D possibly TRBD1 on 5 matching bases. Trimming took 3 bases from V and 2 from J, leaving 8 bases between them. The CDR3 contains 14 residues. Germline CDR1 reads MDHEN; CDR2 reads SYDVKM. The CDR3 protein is CASSLGGGNQPQHF. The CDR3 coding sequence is TGTGCCAGCAGTTTGGGGGGGGGCAATCAGCCCCAGCATTTT.

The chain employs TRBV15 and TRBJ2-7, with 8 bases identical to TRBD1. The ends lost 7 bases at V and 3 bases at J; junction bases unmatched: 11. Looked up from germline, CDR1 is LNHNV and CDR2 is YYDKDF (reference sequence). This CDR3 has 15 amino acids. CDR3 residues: CATNAPKDRGYEQYF. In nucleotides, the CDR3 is TGTGCCACCAACGCGCCAAAAGACAGGGGCTACGAGCAGTACTTC.

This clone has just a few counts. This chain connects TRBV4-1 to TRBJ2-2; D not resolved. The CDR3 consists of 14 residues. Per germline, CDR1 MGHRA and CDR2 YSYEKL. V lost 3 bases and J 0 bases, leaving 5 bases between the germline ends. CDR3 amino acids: CASSQGTNTGELFF. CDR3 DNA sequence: TGCGCCAGCAGCCAGGGCACGAACACCGGGGAGCTGTTTTTT.